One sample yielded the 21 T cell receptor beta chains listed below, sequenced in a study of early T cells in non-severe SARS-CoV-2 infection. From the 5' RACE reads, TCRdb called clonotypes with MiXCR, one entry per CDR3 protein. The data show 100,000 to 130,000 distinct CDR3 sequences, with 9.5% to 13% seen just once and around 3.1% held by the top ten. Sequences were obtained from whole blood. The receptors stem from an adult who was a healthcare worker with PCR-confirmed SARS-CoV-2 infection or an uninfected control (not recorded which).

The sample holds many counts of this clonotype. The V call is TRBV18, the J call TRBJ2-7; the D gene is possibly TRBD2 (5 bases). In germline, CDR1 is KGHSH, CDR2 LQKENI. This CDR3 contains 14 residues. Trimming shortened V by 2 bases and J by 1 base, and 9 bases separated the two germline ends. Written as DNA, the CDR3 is TGTGCCAGCTCACCAGGCAGGAGGTCCTACGAGCAGTACTTC. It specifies CASSPGRRSYEQYF.

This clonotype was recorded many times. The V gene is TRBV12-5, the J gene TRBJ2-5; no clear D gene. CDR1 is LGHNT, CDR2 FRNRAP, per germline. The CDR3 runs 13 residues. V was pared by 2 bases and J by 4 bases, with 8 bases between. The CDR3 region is CASGLLPGETQYF. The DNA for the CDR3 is TGTGCTAGTGGTTTGTTACCAGGAGAGACCCAGTACTTC.

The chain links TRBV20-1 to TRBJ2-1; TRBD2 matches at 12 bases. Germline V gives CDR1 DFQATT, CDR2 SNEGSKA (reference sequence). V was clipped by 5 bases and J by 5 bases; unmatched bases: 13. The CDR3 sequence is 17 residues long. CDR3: CSAPFPSGGALNNEQFF. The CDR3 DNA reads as TGCAGTGCTCCCTTTCCTAGCGGGGGGGCCCTTAACAATGAGCAGTTCTTC.

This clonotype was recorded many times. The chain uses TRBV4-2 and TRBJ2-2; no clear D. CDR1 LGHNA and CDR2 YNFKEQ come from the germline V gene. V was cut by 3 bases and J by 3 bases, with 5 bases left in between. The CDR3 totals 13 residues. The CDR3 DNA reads TGTGCCAGCAGCCAGGACCACACCGGGGAGCTGTTTTTT. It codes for CASSQDHTGELFF.

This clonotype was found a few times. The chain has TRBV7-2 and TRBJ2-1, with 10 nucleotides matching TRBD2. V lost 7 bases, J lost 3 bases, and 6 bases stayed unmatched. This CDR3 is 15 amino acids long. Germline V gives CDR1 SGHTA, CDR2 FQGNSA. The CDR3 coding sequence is TGTGCCAGCATTCTTAGCGGGAGGAACTACAATGAGCAGTTCTTC. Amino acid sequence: CASILSGRNYNEQFF.

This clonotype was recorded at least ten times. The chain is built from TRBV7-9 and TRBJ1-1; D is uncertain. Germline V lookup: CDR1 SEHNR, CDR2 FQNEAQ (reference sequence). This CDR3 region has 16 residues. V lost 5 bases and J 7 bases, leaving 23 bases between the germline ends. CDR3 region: CASSPHSGVVAIEAFF. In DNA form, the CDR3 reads TGTGCCAGCAGCCCTCATTCCGGGGTTGTTGCGATTGAAGCTTTCTTT.

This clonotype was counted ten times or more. The CDR3 nucleotides read TGTGCCAGCAGCTTAACCTCTGGAAACACCATATATTTT. Encoded protein: CASSLTSGNTIYF. The V and J genes are TRBV7-3 and TRBJ1-3; D unresolved. CDR1 is SGHTA and CDR2 is FQGTGA in the germline V gene. The CDR3 extends over 13 amino acids. The V and J ends lost 0 bases and 0 bases respectively, with 0 bases between them.

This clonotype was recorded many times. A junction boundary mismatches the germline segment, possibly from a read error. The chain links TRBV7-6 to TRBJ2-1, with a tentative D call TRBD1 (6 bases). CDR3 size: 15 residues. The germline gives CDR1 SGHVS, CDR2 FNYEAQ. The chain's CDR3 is CASSVRGGEYSEQFF. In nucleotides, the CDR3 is TGTGCCAGCAGCGTCAGGGGTGGGGAGTACAGTGAGCAGTTCTTC. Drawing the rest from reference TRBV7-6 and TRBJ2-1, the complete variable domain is GAGVSQSPRYKVTKRGQDVALRCDPISGHVSLYWYRQALGQGPEFLTYFNYEAQQDKSGLPNDRFSAERPEGSISTLTIQRTEQRDSAMYRCASSVRGGEYSEQFFGPGTRLTVL.

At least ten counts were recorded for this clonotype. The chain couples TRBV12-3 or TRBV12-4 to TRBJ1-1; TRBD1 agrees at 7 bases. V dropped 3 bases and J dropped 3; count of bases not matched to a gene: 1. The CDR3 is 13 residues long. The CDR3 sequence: CASSFRGYTEAFF. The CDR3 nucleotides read TGTGCCAGCAGTTTCAGGGGGTACACTGAAGCTTTCTTT.

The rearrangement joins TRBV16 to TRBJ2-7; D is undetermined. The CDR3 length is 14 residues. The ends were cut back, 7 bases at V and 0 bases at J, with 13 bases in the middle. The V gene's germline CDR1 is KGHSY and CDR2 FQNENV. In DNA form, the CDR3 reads TGTGCCAGCACCCAGACGCCTAGCTCCTACGAGCAGTACTTC. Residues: CASTQTPSSYEQYF.

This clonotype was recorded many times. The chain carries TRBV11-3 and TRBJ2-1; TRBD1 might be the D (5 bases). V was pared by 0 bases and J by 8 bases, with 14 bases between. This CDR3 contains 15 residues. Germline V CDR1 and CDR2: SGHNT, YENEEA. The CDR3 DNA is TGTGCCAGCAGCTTAGATCCATACAGGTATGATGAGCAGTTCTTC. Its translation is CASSLDPYRYDEQFF.

CDR3 protein: CASSPRDRGTGELFF. The DNA of the CDR3 is TGTGCCAGCAGCCCCCGGGACAGGGGCACCGGGGAGCTGTTTTTT. J is TRBJ2-2 and V is TRBV7-9; the match to TRBD1 covers 10 bases. The CDR3 is 15 amino acids. Per the germline V gene, CDR1 is SEHNR and CDR2 is FQNEAQ (reference sequence). Unmatched junction bases numbered 4, after V lost 5 bases and J lost 4 bases.

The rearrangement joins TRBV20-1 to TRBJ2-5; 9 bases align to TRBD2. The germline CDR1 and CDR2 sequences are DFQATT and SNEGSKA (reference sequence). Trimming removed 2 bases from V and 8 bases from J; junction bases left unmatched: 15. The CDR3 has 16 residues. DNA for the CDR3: TGCAGTGCTAGACCGAGGTCGCGGGAGGGCCGTGGTACCCAGTACTTC. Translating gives CSARPRSREGRGTQYF.

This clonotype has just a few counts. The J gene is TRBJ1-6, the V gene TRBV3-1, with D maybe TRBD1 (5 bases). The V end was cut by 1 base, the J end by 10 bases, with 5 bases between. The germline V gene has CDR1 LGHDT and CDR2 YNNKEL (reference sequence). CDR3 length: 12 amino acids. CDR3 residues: CASSQGDSPLHF. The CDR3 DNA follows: TGTGCCAGCAGCCAAGGGGACTCACCCCTCCACTTT.

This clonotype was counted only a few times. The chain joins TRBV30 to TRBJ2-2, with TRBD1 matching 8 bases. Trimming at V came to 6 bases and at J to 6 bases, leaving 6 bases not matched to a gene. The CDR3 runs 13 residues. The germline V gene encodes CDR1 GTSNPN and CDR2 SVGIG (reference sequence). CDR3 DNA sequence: TGTGCCTGTAGACAGGGGATGGCCGGGGAGCTGTTTTTT. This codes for CACRQGMAGELFF.

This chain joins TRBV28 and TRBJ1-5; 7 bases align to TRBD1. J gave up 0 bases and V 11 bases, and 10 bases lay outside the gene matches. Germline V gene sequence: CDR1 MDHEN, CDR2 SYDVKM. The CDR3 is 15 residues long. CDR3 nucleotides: TGTGCCGCCGAGGTAGGGGGCTATAGCAATCAGCCCCAGCATTTT. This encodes CAAEVGGYSNQPQHF. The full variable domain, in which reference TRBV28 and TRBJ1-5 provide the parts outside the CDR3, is DVKVTQSSRYLVKRTGEKVFLECVQDMDHENMFWYRQDPGLGLRLIYFSYDVKMKEKGDIPEGYSVSREKKERFSLILESASTNQTSMYLCAAEVGGYSNQPQHFGDGTRLSIL.

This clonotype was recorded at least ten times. In DNA, the CDR3 is TGTGCCAGCAGCTTATTAGGGCCCTGGACCCTTCTGACTTTC. Translated: CASSLLGPWTLLTF. The chain joins TRBV7-9 to TRBJ2-6; D is undetermined. The CDR3 is made up of 14 amino acids. Germline V lookup: CDR1 SEHNR, CDR2 FQNEAQ (reference sequence). The V end was cut by 2 bases, the J end by 16 bases, with 18 bases between.

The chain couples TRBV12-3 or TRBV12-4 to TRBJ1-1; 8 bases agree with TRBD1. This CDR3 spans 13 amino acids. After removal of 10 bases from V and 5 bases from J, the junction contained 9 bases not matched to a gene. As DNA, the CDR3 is TGTGCCACGCGGGGACAGGATAGAACTGAAGCTTTCTTT. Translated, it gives CATRGQDRTEAFF.

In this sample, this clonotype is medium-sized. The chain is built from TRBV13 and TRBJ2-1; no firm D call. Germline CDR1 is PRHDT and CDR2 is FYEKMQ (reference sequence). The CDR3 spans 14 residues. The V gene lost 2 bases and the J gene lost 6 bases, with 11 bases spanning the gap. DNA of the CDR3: TGTGCCAGCAGCTTATCCGGGCCTGGCAATGAGCAGTTCTTC. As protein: CASSLSGPGNEQFF.

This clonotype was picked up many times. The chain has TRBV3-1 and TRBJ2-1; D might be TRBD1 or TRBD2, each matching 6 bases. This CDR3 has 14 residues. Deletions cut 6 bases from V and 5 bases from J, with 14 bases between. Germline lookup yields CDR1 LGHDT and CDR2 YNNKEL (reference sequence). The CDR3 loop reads CASSTGAGDNEQFF. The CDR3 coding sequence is TGTGCCAGCAGTACGGGGGCAGGGGACAATGAGCAGTTCTTC.

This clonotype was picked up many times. The DNA of the CDR3 is TGTGCCAGCAGCCCGGGACAGATTCCCTACGAGCAGTACTTC. Translating it yields CASSPGQIPYEQYF. The genes are TRBV5-5 and TRBJ2-7; the match to TRBD1 covers 7 bases. This CDR3 region has 14 residues. The V gene's germline CDR1 is SGHKS and CDR2 YYEKEE (reference sequence). J gave up 2 bases and V 4 bases, and 6 bases lay outside the gene matches.